The TCR beta chain under discussion was sequenced for a study of blood T cell repertoires in COVID-19. The overall study: Researchers got acute and convalescent COVID-19 samples from the United States, Italy and Spain.

The CDR3 has 12 amino acids. V was pared by 4 bases and J by 3 bases, with 8 bases between. Germline loops: CDR1 SGHDT, CDR2 YYEEEE. Profiled with immunoSEQ multiplex PCR; TCRdb holds only in-frame clones, not every one. The profile covers around 77,000 clones, with around 80% appearing a single time and roughly 20% taken by the ten largest. The source material was peripheral blood. The sequence derives from a human donor in a cohort sampled during active COVID-19. The chain combines TRBV5-6 with TRBJ2-7; D may be TRBD1 (5 bases). CDR3 residues: CASSTTDYEQYF. The CDR3 DNA reads as TGTGCCAGCAGCACGACAGACTACGAGCAGTACTTC.